One TCR beta chain is described in this entry. Its specificity is not known. This entry is derived from a study of T cells in localized non-small cell lung cancer. This CDR3 contains 13 residues. Germline V gene sequence: CDR1 SGHRS, CDR2 YFSETQ. The V end was cut by 6 bases, the J end by 7 bases, with 15 bases between. TCRdb's copy holds only in-frame clones and misses some; the assay was immunoSEQ multiplex PCR. Of approximately 88,000 clones detected, roughly 88% appear once; the ten largest clones hold roughly 4.3%. Study results and caveats: A denser population of T cells in blood accompanied longer overall survival. Tumor showed lower T cell clonality than uninvolved adjacent lung, where it was highest.

The sequence was collected from a woman aged 40 to 75 with stage II squamous cell lung carcinoma. The chain has TRBV5-1 and TRBJ2-3, with D unclear. The material sequenced was PBMCs, taken before any cancer treatment. CDR3 in amino acids: CASTPLDYNTQYF. As DNA, the CDR3 is TGCGCCAGCACCCCCCTAGATTACAATACGCAGTATTTT.